A selection of T cell receptor beta chains follows, all from one sample in a study of T-cell reconstitution after alpha-beta-depleted transplantation in children. TCRdb reprocessed the PCR reads via MiXCR and lists one record per CDR3 protein. This table holds 600,000 to 700,000 distinct CDR3 sequences, 13% found once. The specimen was PBMCs, collected before TCRalphabeta/CD19-depleted stem cell transplant. All receptors come from a girl aged 2-10 years with congenital amegakaryocytic thrombocytopenia, due to receive a stem cell transplant. Each CDR3 is given with its conserved first and last residue. The order of the fields is D gene, V gene, clone size, J gene, CDR3 protein, CDR3 DNA. A D gene is named only where the DNA matches it firmly. Where a row states a size, it is once, few, many or the class of an expanded clone; other rows omit it.

d_call: NA
v_call: TRBV20-1
clone_size: NA
j_call: TRBJ2-1
cdr3_aa: CSARDPQGYLYNEQFF
cdr3_nt: TGCAGTGCTAGAGATCCGCAGGGGTACCTATACAATGAGCAGTTCTTC

d_call: TRBD2
v_call: TRBV9
clone_size: NA
j_call: TRBJ2-2
cdr3_aa: CASSPGTSTTGELFF
cdr3_nt: TGTGCCAGCAGCCCCGGGACTAGCACTACCGGGGAGCTGTTTTTT

d_call: NA
v_call: TRBV29-1
clone_size: many
j_call: TRBJ2-5
cdr3_aa: CSVGGRILEETQYF
cdr3_nt: TGCAGCGTTGGAGGGCGTATTCTCGAAGAGACCCAGTACTTC

d_call: NA
v_call: TRBV11-2
clone_size: many
j_call: TRBJ2-3
cdr3_aa: CASSLDLLAGTQYF
cdr3_nt: TGTGCCAGCAGCTTAGATCTACTAGCAGGGACGCAGTATTTT

d_call: NA
v_call: TRBV5-1
clone_size: many
j_call: TRBJ2-7
cdr3_aa: CASSFEVSYEQYF
cdr3_nt: TGCGCCAGCAGCTTTGAGGTCTCCTACGAGCAGTACTTC

d_call: NA
v_call: TRBV12-3/TRBV12-4
clone_size: many
j_call: TRBJ1-1
cdr3_aa: CASSPQGFNTEAFF
cdr3_nt: TGTGCCAGCAGTCCGCAAGGGTTCAACACTGAAGCTTTCTTT

d_call: TRBD2
v_call: TRBV10-3
clone_size: few
j_call: TRBJ2-1
cdr3_aa: CAISEFVLADPQGEQFF
cdr3_nt: TGTGCCATCAGTGAATTCGTACTAGCGGACCCCCAGGGTGAGCAGTTCTTC

d_call: TRBD2
v_call: TRBV7-9
clone_size: many
j_call: TRBJ2-7
cdr3_aa: CASSLALAGIYEQYF
cdr3_nt: TGTGCCAGCAGCTTAGCCCTAGCGGGCATCTACGAGCAGTACTTC

d_call: NA
v_call: TRBV24-1
clone_size: NA
j_call: TRBJ2-3
cdr3_aa: CATSDRGPPDTQYF
cdr3_nt: TGTGCCACCAGTGACCGAGGACCTCCTGATACGCAGTATTTT

d_call: TRBD2
v_call: TRBV10-2
clone_size: few
j_call: TRBJ2-5
cdr3_aa: CASINLAGPNQETQYF
cdr3_nt: TGCGCCAGCATAAACTTAGCGGGACCAAATCAAGAGACCCAGTACTTC

d_call: TRBD2
v_call: TRBV20-1
clone_size: NA
j_call: TRBJ2-7
cdr3_aa: CSARVASGRVYEQYF
cdr3_nt: TGCAGTGCTAGAGTGGCTAGCGGGAGGGTGTACGAGCAGTACTTC

d_call: TRBD2
v_call: TRBV18
clone_size: NA
j_call: TRBJ2-1
cdr3_aa: CASSSAGLAGVWNEQFF
cdr3_nt: TGTGCCAGCTCAAGTGCAGGACTAGCGGGAGTTTGGAATGAGCAGTTCTTC

d_call: TRBD1
v_call: TRBV11-1
clone_size: many
j_call: TRBJ1-1
cdr3_aa: CASSLAPPSPPGQVLMNTEAFF
cdr3_nt: TGTGCCAGCAGCTTAGCACCCCCTTCCCCTCCGGGACAGGTGCTCATGAACACTGAAGCTTTCTTT

d_call: NA
v_call: TRBV5-1
clone_size: NA
j_call: TRBJ1-5
cdr3_aa: CASRDSPDQPQHF
cdr3_nt: TGCGCCAGCAGGGACAGCCCCGATCAGCCCCAGCATTTT

d_call: NA
v_call: TRBV12-3/TRBV12-4
clone_size: many
j_call: TRBJ1-1
cdr3_aa: CASSPGYGPRLGNTEAFF
cdr3_nt: TGTGCCAGCAGTCCCGGTTACGGACCGAGATTAGGGAACACTGAAGCTTTCTTT

d_call: NA
v_call: TRBV5-1
clone_size: NA
j_call: TRBJ2-7
cdr3_aa: CASSLSRDFSLHYEQYF
cdr3_nt: TGCGCCAGCAGCTTGTCCCGGGACTTTTCCCTCCACTACGAGCAGTACTTC

d_call: NA
v_call: TRBV21-1
clone_size: few
j_call: TRBJ2-1
cdr3_aa: CASSKWRENNDEQFF
cdr3_nt: TGTGCCAGCAGCAAATGGCGGGAGAATAACGATGAGCAGTTCTTC

d_call: NA
v_call: TRBV7-9
clone_size: NA
j_call: TRBJ2-7
cdr3_aa: CASSYSGTRLGQYF
cdr3_nt: TGTGCCAGCAGCTACTCCGGGACGAGACTCGGGCAGTACTTC

d_call: NA
v_call: TRBV29-1
clone_size: many
j_call: TRBJ2-2
cdr3_aa: CSAGTKNTGELFF
cdr3_nt: TGCAGTGCCGGGACAAAGAACACCGGGGAGCTGTTTTTT

d_call: TRBD1
v_call: TRBV5-6
clone_size: NA
j_call: TRBJ1-3
cdr3_aa: CASSLEGQGNTIYF
cdr3_nt: TGTGCCAGCAGCTTGGAGGGACAGGGAAACACCATATATTTT

d_call: TRBD2
v_call: TRBV29-1
clone_size: many
j_call: TRBJ2-7
cdr3_aa: CSVEDFLAGTHEQYF
cdr3_nt: TGCAGCGTTGAAGATTTTCTAGCGGGGACCCACGAGCAGTACTTC

d_call: TRBD1
v_call: TRBV5-1
clone_size: NA
j_call: TRBJ1-2
cdr3_aa: CASSSGDRFHGYTF
cdr3_nt: TGCGCCAGCAGCTCCGGGGACAGGTTCCATGGCTACACCTTC

d_call: NA
v_call: TRBV15
clone_size: NA
j_call: TRBJ2-6
cdr3_aa: CATSRDRMTEGAGANVLTF
cdr3_nt: TGTGCCACCAGCAGAGACCGTATGACAGAGGGGGCTGGGGCCAACGTCCTGACTTTC

d_call: NA
v_call: TRBV7-2
clone_size: many
j_call: TRBJ1-6
cdr3_aa: CASSLRGAPLHF
cdr3_nt: TGTGCCAGCAGCTTACGGGGTGCACCCCTCCACTTT

d_call: TRBD1
v_call: TRBV12-3/TRBV12-4
clone_size: few
j_call: TRBJ1-5
cdr3_aa: CASSLRQGAQPQHF
cdr3_nt: TGTGCCAGCAGTTTAAGGCAGGGGGCTCAGCCCCAGCATTTT

d_call: TRBD2
v_call: TRBV11-2
clone_size: many
j_call: TRBJ2-2
cdr3_aa: CASSPTSGGNTGELFF
cdr3_nt: TGTGCCAGCAGCCCAACTAGCGGGGGGAACACCGGGGAGCTGTTTTTT

d_call: TRBD1
v_call: TRBV30
clone_size: few
j_call: TRBJ1-4
cdr3_aa: CAWSGQGGLGGEKLFF
cdr3_nt: TGTGCCTGGAGTGGACAGGGGGGTTTAGGGGGTGAAAAACTGTTTTTT

d_call: NA
v_call: TRBV4-1
clone_size: NA
j_call: TRBJ2-1
cdr3_aa: CASSQAPFRSPRKFF
cdr3_nt: TGCGCCAGCAGCCAAGCGCCATTCCGGAGCCCCCGTAAGTTCTTC

d_call: TRBD2
v_call: TRBV5-1
clone_size: many
j_call: TRBJ2-7
cdr3_aa: CASSADTSGRYEQYF
cdr3_nt: TGCGCCAGCAGCGCCGATACTAGCGGGAGGTACGAGCAGTACTTC

d_call: NA
v_call: TRBV20-1
clone_size: few
j_call: TRBJ2-7
cdr3_aa: CSALARNYEQYF
cdr3_nt: TGCAGTGCTCTAGCGAGAAACTACGAGCAGTACTTC

d_call: NA
v_call: TRBV2
clone_size: many
j_call: TRBJ2-1
cdr3_aa: CASSFHEQFF
cdr3_nt: TGTGCCAGCAGTTTCCATGAGCAGTTCTTC

d_call: TRBD2
v_call: TRBV25-1
clone_size: many
j_call: TRBJ2-7
cdr3_aa: CASSPEGSGMIYEQYF
cdr3_nt: TGTGCCAGCAGTCCAGAGGGGAGCGGGATGATATACGAGCAGTACTTC

d_call: TRBD2
v_call: TRBV29-1
clone_size: many
j_call: TRBJ2-3
cdr3_aa: CSVWLAGTDTQYF
cdr3_nt: TGCAGCGTTTGGCTAGCGGGAACAGATACGCAGTATTTT

d_call: NA
v_call: TRBV15
clone_size: many
j_call: TRBJ2-1
cdr3_aa: CATSRDREQDFSNEQFF
cdr3_nt: TGTGCCACCAGCAGAGACCGCGAGCAAGACTTCTCCAATGAGCAGTTCTTC

d_call: NA
v_call: TRBV21-1
clone_size: few
j_call: TRBJ2-5
cdr3_aa: CASSNRQAGQETQYF
cdr3_nt: TGTGCCAGCAGCAATCGCCAGGCGGGCCAAGAGACCCAGTACTTC

d_call: TRBD1
v_call: TRBV9
clone_size: few
j_call: TRBJ2-6
cdr3_aa: CASSVGPGTESGGANVLTF
cdr3_nt: TGTGCCAGCAGCGTAGGTCCCGGGACAGAGAGTGGCGGGGCCAACGTCCTGACTTTC

d_call: TRBD1
v_call: TRBV5-1
clone_size: few
j_call: TRBJ2-2
cdr3_aa: CASSLWTGVTGELFF
cdr3_nt: TGCGCCAGCAGCTTGTGGACAGGGGTGACCGGGGAGCTGTTTTTT

d_call: TRBD1
v_call: TRBV29-1
clone_size: many
j_call: TRBJ1-2
cdr3_aa: CSGGQGDYGYTF
cdr3_nt: TGCAGCGGGGGACAGGGAGACTATGGCTACACCTTC

d_call: NA
v_call: TRBV14
clone_size: few
j_call: TRBJ2-7
cdr3_aa: CASSHLGSSYEQYF
cdr3_nt: TGTGCCAGCAGCCACCTGGGCAGCTCCTACGAGCAGTACTTC

d_call: TRBD2
v_call: TRBV12-3/TRBV12-4
clone_size: many
j_call: TRBJ2-1
cdr3_aa: CASSRRLAGLEQFF
cdr3_nt: TGTGCCAGCAGTAGGAGGCTAGCGGGCCTTGAGCAGTTCTTC

d_call: NA
v_call: TRBV18
clone_size: many
j_call: TRBJ2-3
cdr3_aa: CASSVVDPTDTQYF
cdr3_nt: TGTGCCAGCTCAGTGGTAGACCCCACAGATACGCAGTATTTT

d_call: NA
v_call: TRBV7-9
clone_size: many
j_call: TRBJ2-3
cdr3_aa: CAIPLDGLDTQYF
cdr3_nt: TGTGCCATCCCCTTGGACGGACTAGATACGCAGTATTTT

d_call: NA
v_call: TRBV7-9
clone_size: few
j_call: TRBJ1-1
cdr3_aa: CASLEAGMNTEAFF
cdr3_nt: TGTGCCAGCCTCGAAGCAGGGATGAACACTGAAGCTTTCTTT

d_call: TRBD1
v_call: TRBV30
clone_size: many
j_call: TRBJ1-3
cdr3_aa: CAWRATGGSNTIYF
cdr3_nt: TGTGCCTGGAGAGCGACAGGGGGCTCCAACACCATATATTTT

d_call: TRBD2
v_call: TRBV20-1
clone_size: few
j_call: TRBJ2-1
cdr3_aa: CSAREGASGRVSRYNEQFF
cdr3_nt: TGCAGTGCTAGAGAGGGGGCTAGCGGGAGGGTGTCCAGATACAATGAGCAGTTCTTC

d_call: TRBD1
v_call: TRBV5-1
clone_size: NA
j_call: TRBJ2-3
cdr3_aa: CASSLEKDRGHTDTQYF
cdr3_nt: TGCGCCAGCAGCTTGGAGAAGGACAGGGGGCATACAGATACGCAGTATTTT

d_call: NA
v_call: TRBV5-1
clone_size: NA
j_call: TRBJ2-1
cdr3_aa: CASSLEPAEVNEQFF
cdr3_nt: TGCGCCAGCAGCTTAGAACCAGCGGAGGTTAATGAGCAGTTCTTC

d_call: TRBD2
v_call: TRBV5-1
clone_size: NA
j_call: TRBJ2-1
cdr3_aa: CASSLGLAGSGDEQFF
cdr3_nt: TGCGCCAGCAGCTTGGGACTAGCGGGGTCCGGGGATGAGCAGTTCTTC

d_call: NA
v_call: TRBV29-1
clone_size: many
j_call: TRBJ2-2
cdr3_aa: CSVEVGGHGELFF
cdr3_nt: TGCAGCGTTGAAGTTGGGGGACACGGGGAGCTGTTTTTT

d_call: NA
v_call: TRBV14
clone_size: NA
j_call: TRBJ1-5
cdr3_aa: CASSQDLPAPNQPQHF
cdr3_nt: TGTGCCAGCAGCCAAGACCTTCCAGCCCCTAATCAGCCCCAGCATTTT